This TCR beta chain was captured in a study of blood T cells in healthy people across ages. General observations from the study: Per million T cells, the diversity of TCR beta decreased roughly linearly as age advanced.

In its sample, this clonotype was seen a few times. Its specificity is unknown. Its ends do not fully match the called genes, so a read error is possible. CDR3 length equals 12 residues. Next came a second PCR, run for about 6 to 11 cycles, which used a sample-barcoded 5' primer along with a J-beta primer mix. TCRdb itself ran the 5' RACE reads through MiXCR, one entry per CDR3 protein. The data hold about 780,000 distinct CDR3 sequences, with around a quarter observed a single time. The data were also submitted as part of a second study, on T cells of mothers and their children.

The chain has TRBV12-3 or TRBV12-4 and TRBJ1-1; TRBD1 is a possible D gene (6 bases). The sequencing sample was made of blood. This receptor was taken from a boy younger than 18 in good health. The CDR3 reads CAGSLQGTEAFF. The CDR3 DNA is TGTGCCGGCAGTTTACAGGGAACTGAAGCTTTCTTT.